The subject of this entry is one T cell receptor (beta chain). Its antigen is undetermined. None of the donors, who were healthy HIV-negative adults, had recently had acute infections or vaccinations. V lost 5 bases to trimming and J lost 11 bases; unmatched junction nucleotides: 10. Germline CDR1 and CDR2: LNHDA and SQIVND (reference sequence). This CDR3 spans 13 amino acids. TCRdb's copy holds only in-frame clones and misses some; the assay was immunoSEQ multiplex PCR. The sample includes just over 2,000,000 clones, roughly 95% of them seen just once. The record originates from a study of shared clonotypes between healthy human individuals. Findings and caveats of the study: Compared with clonotypes that all four donors shared, non-shared clonotypes had lower generation probabilities.

This clonotype originated in a man between 18 and 35 years old in good health. The rearrangement joins TRBV19 to TRBJ1-1; 8 bases are a match to TRBD1. The specimen was naive CD4+ T cells sorted from blood. Subset of the sample: CD45RA+ positively selected. In nucleotides, the CDR3 is TGTGCCAGTAGTCCGCAGGGGGCGCAAGGTGCTTTCTTT. Amino acid sequence: CASSPQGAQGAFF.